This entry lists 29 T cell receptor beta chains sequenced from one sample in a study of Graves' ophthalmopathy and Graves' hyperthyroidism (dated by TCRdb to the late 2010s). Sequencing relied on an Illumina HiSeq 2000. TCR beta CDR3 regions were amplified from RNA transcripts for repertoire sequencing. The first round of RT-PCR was done with HTBI primers and the Qiagen OneStep RT-PCR kit, and was followed by a second round of multiplex PCR, then size selection and purification. In TCRdb, the public reads were trimmed at Q25 with fastp and aligned with MiXCR, with productive beta chains retained. Rows with one shared CDR3 protein collapse into an entry with the most common genes and DNA. Present in this sample are over 500,000 distinct CDR3 sequences, over 20% of which were seen just once. The top ten clonotypes cover approximately 6.9% of the sample. The sequencing input was peripheral blood. The receptors shown here come from a woman between 18 and 29 years old with stable Graves' hyperthyroidism. Some clones in this sample may be carry-over from other donors' samples. Donor details come from another sample of the same person, matched by shared clones.

This clonotype was seen many times. The chain recombines TRBV6-1 with TRBJ2-7; no clear D. CDR3 size: 14 residues. V was pared by 4 bases and J by 3 bases, with 13 bases between. Germline V gives CDR1 MNHNS, CDR2 SASEGT. CDR3 sequence (DNA): TGTGCCAGCAGTGTAGAAGGCTTCAACTACGAGCAGTACTTC. The encoded protein is CASSVEGFNYEQYF.

In regard to this clonotype: A single base separates this from a much larger clone, so it may be a read error. The chain has TRBV11-2 and TRBJ1-1; TRBD1 is a possible D gene (5 bases). CDR1 and CDR2 from the germline V gene are SGHAT and FQNNGV. The CDR3 runs 17 residues. Here the CDR3 reads CASSVVAGSPMNTEASF. The CDR3 bases are TGTGCCAGCAGCGTAGTTGCAGGGTCTCCAATGAACACTGAAGCTTCCTTT.

This clonotype was seen at least ten times. V and J are TRBV29-1 and TRBJ1-3, with no clear D. Deletions cut 2 bases from V and 0 bases from J, with 8 bases between. The CDR3 spans 14 residues. The germline gives CDR1 SQVTM, CDR2 ANQGSEA. The CDR3 DNA follows: TGCAGCGTTGAACAGGATATCTCTGGAAACACCATATATTTT. It codes for CSVEQDISGNTIYF.

This clonotype occurred many times. The chain recombines TRBV20-1 with TRBJ1-5; no clear D. V was trimmed by 6 bases and J by 7 bases, leaving 16 bases between them. Germline V gives CDR1 DFQATT, CDR2 SNEGSKA (reference sequence). The CDR3 contains 13 residues. This CDR3 is CSAPPRVGQPQHF. In DNA form, the CDR3 reads TGCAGTGCCCCCCCCCGGGTCGGACAGCCCCAGCATTTT.

This clonotype was seen at least ten times. The V gene is TRBV7-2, the J gene TRBJ1-5; D is perhaps TRBD1 (5 bases). The length of the CDR3 is 14 residues. CDR1 SGHTA and CDR2 FQGNSA come from the germline V gene. Trimming pared 4 bases from V and 0 bases from J, leaving 7 bases between. The CDR3 reads CASSSDSSNQPQHF. CDR3 in DNA: TGTGCCAGCAGCTCCGACAGTAGCAATCAGCCCCAGCATTTT. The full variable domain, in which reference TRBV7-2 and TRBJ1-5 provide the parts outside the CDR3, is GAGVSQSPSNKVTEKGKDVELRCDPISGHTALYWYRQSLGQGLEFLIYFQGNSAPDKSGLPSDRFSAERTGGSVSTLTIQRTQQEDSAVYLCASSSDSSNQPQHFGDGTRLSIL.

As for this clonotype: A much larger clone differs by one base, so this may be a read error. The chain carries TRBV7-3 and TRBJ1-1; D remains ambiguous. The CDR3 loop spans 13 amino acids. Germline CDR1 is SGHTA and CDR2 is FQGTGA. For the CDR3, the DNA is TGTGCCAGCAGCTTATATCTGAACACTGAAGCTTGCTTT. Encoded protein: CASSLYLNTEACF.

This clonotype was seen ten or more times. The chain carries TRBV9 and TRBJ1-2, with D maybe TRBD1 (6 bases). V was shortened by 10 bases and J by 5 bases, with 12 bases between the two germline ends. The CDR3 totals 11 residues. The germline V gene has CDR1 SGDLS and CDR2 YYNGEE. In DNA form, the CDR3 reads TGTGCCTCTGCGGACAGTTATGGCTACACCTTC. It codes for CASADSYGYTF.

This clonotype was seen a handful of times. One end of the junction varies from germline; a read error may be responsible. The rearrangement uses TRBV28 and TRBJ2-4, with TRBD1 matching over 7 bases. Germline CDR1 MDHEN, CDR2 SYDVKM. The CDR3 is made up of 16 amino acids. The CDR3, as DNA: TGTGCCAGCAGTTTGCGACAGGGCCTAGCCAAAAACATTAAGTACTTC. This encodes CASSLRQGLAKNIKYF.

In this sample, this clonotype turned up a few times. This chain links TRBV12-3 or TRBV12-4 with TRBJ1-2; a possible D gene is TRBD1 (5 bases). CDR3 size: 13 residues. Trimming took off 7 bases at V and 10 bases at J, with 19 bases between the two ends. The CDR3 DNA reads TGTGCCAGCACCTCACCTCGGGCAGGGTACTACACCTTC. It translates to CASTSPRAGYYTF.

The genes are TRBV27 and TRBJ1-6; D call uncertain. In germline, CDR1 is MNHEY, CDR2 SMNVEV (reference sequence). The V and J ends lost 5 bases and 6 bases respectively, with 5 bases between them. The CDR3 runs to 12 residues. In DNA, the CDR3 is TGTGCCAGCAGTGCGGGTAATTCACCCCTCCACTTT. Amino acids: CASSAGNSPLHF.

This clonotype was counted at least ten times. The chain links TRBV12-3 or TRBV12-4 to TRBJ2-7, with 8 bases fitting TRBD1. J gave up 12 bases and V 4 bases, and 11 bases lay outside the gene matches. This CDR3 contains 13 residues. The CDR3 DNA is TGTGCCAGCAGTTACGCTCTGGACAGGGATCGGTACTTC. Protein: CASSYALDRDRYF.

The chain links TRBV12-3 or TRBV12-4 to TRBJ1-5; D ambiguous. The CDR3 length is 14 residues. The V gene lost 1 base and the J gene lost 6 bases, with 10 bases spanning the gap. The DNA for the CDR3 is TGTGCCAGCAGTTTAGGGTGGGTGGGTCAGCCCCAGCATTTT. It codes for CASSLGWVGQPQHF.

This clonotype was counted at least ten times. The rearrangement uses TRBV12-3 or TRBV12-4 and TRBJ2-2; D gene ambiguous. V shed 7 bases and J shed 1 base, with 7 bases lying between them. CDR3 length: 13 residues. CDR3 amino acids: CASKHRNTGELFF. DNA of the CDR3: TGTGCCAGCAAACACAGGAACACCGGGGAGCTGTTTTTT.

In this sample, this clonotype turned up many times. The chain links TRBV20-1 to TRBJ2-7, with D possibly TRBD2 on 6 matching bases. In germline, CDR1 is DFQATT, CDR2 SNEGSKA (reference sequence). The CDR3 sequence is 11 residues long. Trimming took 0 bases from V and 13 from J, leaving 13 bases between them. CDR3 residues: CSARDPSGPYF. The CDR3 DNA sequence: TGCAGTGCTAGAGATCCCAGCGGGCCTTACTTC.

This clonotype has a handful of counts. The V call is TRBV5-1, the J call TRBJ1-2; D gene unclear. V was clipped by 4 bases and J by 0 bases, with 13 bases between them. The CDR3 is 15 amino acids. Germline CDR1 SGHRS, CDR2 YFSETQ. Here the CDR3 DNA reads TGCGCCAGCAGCGCTGACCGCACTTCTAACTATGGCTACACCTTC. Translation: CASSADRTSNYGYTF.

This clonotype has more than one count but fewer than ten. The V call is TRBV4-1, the J call TRBJ2-7; 12 bases align to TRBD2. The V and J ends lost 3 bases and 1 base, in that order; junction bases with no gene match: 10. This CDR3 is built from 18 residues. Germline V gives CDR1 MGHRA, CDR2 YSYEKL. The CDR3, as DNA: TGCGCCAGCAGCCAGGTACCTAGCGGGGGGGTTCTTTCCTACGAGCAGTACTTC. Its translation is CASSQVPSGGVLSYEQYF.

This rearrangement joins TRBV20-1 to TRBJ1-3, with no clear D. The CDR3 sequence is 11 residues long. Trimming removed 3 bases at V and 7 bases at J, with 7 bases between. Per germline, CDR1 DFQATT and CDR2 SNEGSKA (reference sequence). CDR3 nucleotide sequence: TGCAGTGCTAGGTGGTGGAACACCATATATTTT. As protein: CSARWWNTIYF.

The CDR3 here is CASSRNRQGEGGELFF. In DNA, the CDR3 is TGTGCCAGCAGCCGGAACCGACAGGGGGAGGGCGGGGAGCTGTTTTTT. J is TRBJ2-2 and V is TRBV7-8; 9 nucleotides line up with TRBD1. The V segment lost 5 bases and the J segment 7 bases; nucleotides outside the gene matches: 11. The CDR3 consists of 16 residues. Germline V CDR1 and CDR2: SGHVS, FQNEAQ.

This clonotype was found many times. The chain uses TRBV20-1 and TRBJ2-5; 8 positions agree with TRBD2. Trimming took 3 bases from V and 5 from J; bases not matched to a gene: 8. Germline CDR1 and CDR2: DFQATT and SNEGSKA (reference sequence). There are 14 residues in the CDR3. CDR3 DNA sequence: TGCAGTGCTAGCCGCCGGGGGGGGCTGGAGACCCAGTACTTC. Translating it yields CSASRRGGLETQYF.

Ten or more counts support this clonotype. The chain recombines TRBV6-5 with TRBJ2-4; weak D call: TRBD2 (7 bases). Trimming removed 5 bases at V and 3 bases at J, with 11 bases between. The germline CDR1 and CDR2 sequences are MNHEY and SVGAGI. CDR3 length: 14 amino acids. CDR3 in amino acids: CASSRGGVKNIQYF. The CDR3 DNA reads TGTGCCAGCAGTAGGGGGGGGGTCAAAAACATTCAGTACTTC.

V and J are TRBV24-1 and TRBJ2-7, with 12 nucleotides matching TRBD2. The CDR3 length is 14 residues. The ends lost 8 bases at V and 7 bases at J; junction bases unmatched: 8. Germline CDR1 is KGHDR and CDR2 is SFDVKD. The CDR3, as DNA: TGTGCCACCAACAGACTAGCGGGAGTTGTGGAGCAGTACTTC. Its translation: CATNRLAGVVEQYF.

This clonotype was recorded many times. The chain uses TRBV10-3 and TRBJ1-5; tentative D call: TRBD1 (6 bases). The V end lost 0 bases, the J end lost 0 bases, and 6 bases lay between the germline ends. CDR1 is ENHRY, CDR2 SYGVKD, per germline. The CDR3 is 15 residues long. This CDR3 reads CAISESDSSNQPQHF. In DNA form, the CDR3 reads TGTGCCATCAGTGAGTCGGACAGTAGCAATCAGCCCCAGCATTTT.

The chain combines TRBV20-1 with TRBJ1-1; TRBD1 is a possible D gene (5 bases). Trimming removed 5 bases at V and 1 base at J, with 17 bases between. Germline V gene data show CDR1 as DFQATT and CDR2 as SNEGSKA (reference sequence). The CDR3 spans 15 residues. CDR3 in DNA: TGCAGTGCTGGTACCGGGGCTACGAAGAACACTGAAGCTTTCTTT. Translation: CSAGTGATKNTEAFF.

The table lists this clonotype with many counts. The chain links TRBV7-2 to TRBJ1-2; no clear D. The CDR3 length is 18 residues. The germline V gene has CDR1 SGHTA and CDR2 FQGNSA. V lost 2 bases, J lost 4 bases, and 23 bases lay in between. The CDR3, as DNA: TGTGCCAGCAGCTTAAGTCCCCCAGGTGGGGATGTGTCCTATGGCTACACCTTC. Its translation is CASSLSPPGGDVSYGYTF.

The V gene is TRBV20-1, the J gene TRBJ1-1, with D maybe TRBD1 (6 bases). CDR1 DFQATT and CDR2 SNEGSKA come from the germline V gene (reference sequence). This CDR3 comprises 13 residues. Trimming pared 5 bases from V and 2 bases from J, leaving 12 bases between. CDR3 sequence reads: CSAPGTLNTEAFF. The CDR3 DNA reads as TGCAGTGCTCCCGGGACACTCAACACTGAAGCTTTCTTT.

This clonotype was counted ten times or more. The chain has TRBV29-1 and TRBJ2-7; no reliable D call. Deletions cut 6 bases from V and 5 bases from J, with 17 bases between. CDR1 and CDR2 from the germline V gene are SQVTM and ANQGSEA. This CDR3 contains 13 residues. The chain's CDR3 is CSVQGSWVNEQYF. Here the CDR3 DNA reads TGCAGCGTCCAAGGATCTTGGGTCAACGAGCAGTACTTC.

A word on this clonotype: A much more abundant neighbour one base away suggests this may be a read error. J is TRBJ1-1 and V is TRBV11-2; possible D gene TRBD1, 6 bases. This CDR3 is 15 amino acids long. The ends were cut back, 5 bases at V and 0 bases at J, with 13 bases in the middle. Germline values: CDR1 SGHAT, CDR2 FQNNGV. Here the CDR3 reads CASSPKDSVNTEAFF. The CDR3 coding sequence is TGTGCCAGCAGCCCGAAGGACAGTGTGAACACTGAAGCTTTCTTT.

This clonotype has at least ten counts. CDR3 sequence (DNA): TGTGCCAGTAGTATAGTAACAGGGGGATGGCAGCCCCAGCATTTT. Its protein is CASSIVTGGWQPQHF. J is TRBJ1-5 and V is TRBV19; 8 bases line up with TRBD1. The J segment lost 7 bases and the V segment lost 1 base, leaving 6 bases of the junction unmatched. This CDR3 spans 15 amino acids. Germline loops: CDR1 LNHDA, CDR2 SQIVND (reference sequence).

The table lists this clonotype with a few counts. The chain has TRBV5-1 and TRBJ2-7, with 8 bases aligning to TRBD1. Germline assignment: CDR1 SGHRS and CDR2 YFSETQ. CDR3 length: 16 residues. The trim removed 2 bases at V and 5 bases at J, leaving 12 bases unmatched. The DNA of the CDR3 is TGCGCCAGCAGCTTAGTCCTAACGGGACAGGCAGACGAGCAGTACTTC. Translated, it gives CASSLVLTGQADEQYF.